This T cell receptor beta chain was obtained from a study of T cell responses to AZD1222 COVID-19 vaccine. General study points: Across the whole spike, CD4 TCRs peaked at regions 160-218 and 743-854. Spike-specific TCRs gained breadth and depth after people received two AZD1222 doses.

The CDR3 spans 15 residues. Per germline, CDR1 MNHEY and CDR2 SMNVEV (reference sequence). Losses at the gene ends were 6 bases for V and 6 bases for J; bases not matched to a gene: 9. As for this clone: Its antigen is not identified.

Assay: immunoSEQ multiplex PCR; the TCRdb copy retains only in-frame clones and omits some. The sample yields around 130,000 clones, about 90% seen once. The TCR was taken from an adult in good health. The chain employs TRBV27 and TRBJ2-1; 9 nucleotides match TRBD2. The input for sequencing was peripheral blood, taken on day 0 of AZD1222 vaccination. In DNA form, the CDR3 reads TGTGCCAGCAGCGAACCGGGACTAGCCGGCAATGAGCAGTTCTTC. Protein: CASSEPGLAGNEQFF.